This TCR beta chain was sequenced in a study of blood T cell repertoires in COVID-19. Looking at the study overall: Some COVID-19 samples were acute and others convalescent; all came from the United States, Italy and Spain. The cDNA or gDNA used as material had been derived from T cells, B-cell-depleted T cells, or PBMCs.

In regard to this clone: Within the sample, other DNA sequences also encode this same CDR3.

Germline V gene data show CDR1 as LNHDA and CDR2 as SQIVND (reference sequence). With 5 bases removed from V and 1 base from J, the gap between germline ends came to 11 bases. The CDR3 consists of 14 residues. Per the authors' pipeline: It was from reference gene primer amplification that nucleated cell counts were estimated. The repertoire was sequenced with immunoSEQ multiplex PCR; TCRdb's copy has only in-frame clones and lacks some. D and trimming were read from the DNA, whereas the V and J calls and clone size are those reported in that table. The sample consists of about 230,000 clones, around 82% of them appearing once.

Input material: peripheral blood. The chain has TRBV19 and TRBJ1-1; no clear D. The TCR comes from a middle-aged man with active or convalescent COVID-19. For the CDR3, the DNA is TGTGCCAGTAGTTCACGACGGGAGAACACTGAAGCTTTCTTT. The encoded protein is CASSSRRENTEAFF. Based on the CDR3 plus reference TRBV19 and TRBJ1-1, the full variable domain is DGGITQSPKYLFRKEGQNVTLSCEQNLNHDAMYWYRQDPGQGLRLIYYSQIVNDFQKGDIAEGYSVSREKKESFPLTVTSAQKNPTAFYLCASSSRRENTEAFFGQGTRLTVV.